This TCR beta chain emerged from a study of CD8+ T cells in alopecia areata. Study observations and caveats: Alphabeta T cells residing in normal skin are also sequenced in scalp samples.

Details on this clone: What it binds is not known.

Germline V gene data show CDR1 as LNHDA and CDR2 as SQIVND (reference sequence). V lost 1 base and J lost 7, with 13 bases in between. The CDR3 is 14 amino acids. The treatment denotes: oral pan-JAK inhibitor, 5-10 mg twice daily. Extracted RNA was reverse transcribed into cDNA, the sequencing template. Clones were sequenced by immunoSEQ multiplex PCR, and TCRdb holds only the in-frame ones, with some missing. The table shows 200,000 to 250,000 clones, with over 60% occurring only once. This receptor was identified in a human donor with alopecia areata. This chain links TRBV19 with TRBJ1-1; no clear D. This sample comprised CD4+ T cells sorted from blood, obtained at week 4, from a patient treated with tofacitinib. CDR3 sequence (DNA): TGTGCCAGTAGTATAGCGGGCCCTGCGCGTGAAGCTTTCTTT. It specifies CASSIAGPAREAFF.